The subject of this entry is one T cell receptor (beta chain). The data originate from a study of patients and donors after allogeneic stem cell transplantation. Germline-derived CDR1 and CDR2 are SGHTA and FQGNSA. The CDR3 is 16 residues long. With V trimmed by 0 bases and J by 7 bases, 7 bases remained unmatched. TCRdb passed the RT-PCR reads through MiXCR, listing each CDR3 protein once. The data contain roughly 940,000 distinct CDR3 sequences, more than 15% of them seen just once; the ten biggest clones take up around 6%. The TCR originated in a human donor who was either an allogeneic HSCT recipient or a stem cell or donor lymphocyte infusion donor (not recorded which). It is not recorded whose cells these are; they may come from a transplant donor. What was sequenced was blood, either unsorted or a sorted T cell fraction (not recorded which). V is TRBV7-2 and J is TRBJ1-5; 9 bases line up with TRBD1. The chain's CDR3 is CASSLAQDRGLQPQHF. The CDR3 region has the DNA TGTGCCAGCAGCTTAGCGCAGGACAGGGGCTTGCAGCCCCAGCATTTT. The full variable domain, its missing parts supplied by reference TRBV7-2 and TRBJ1-5, is GAGVSQSPSNKVTEKGKDVELRCDPISGHTALYWYRQSLGQGLEFLIYFQGNSAPDKSGLPSDRFSAERTGGSVSTLTIQRTQQEDSAVYLCASSLAQDRGLQPQHFGDGTRLSIL.